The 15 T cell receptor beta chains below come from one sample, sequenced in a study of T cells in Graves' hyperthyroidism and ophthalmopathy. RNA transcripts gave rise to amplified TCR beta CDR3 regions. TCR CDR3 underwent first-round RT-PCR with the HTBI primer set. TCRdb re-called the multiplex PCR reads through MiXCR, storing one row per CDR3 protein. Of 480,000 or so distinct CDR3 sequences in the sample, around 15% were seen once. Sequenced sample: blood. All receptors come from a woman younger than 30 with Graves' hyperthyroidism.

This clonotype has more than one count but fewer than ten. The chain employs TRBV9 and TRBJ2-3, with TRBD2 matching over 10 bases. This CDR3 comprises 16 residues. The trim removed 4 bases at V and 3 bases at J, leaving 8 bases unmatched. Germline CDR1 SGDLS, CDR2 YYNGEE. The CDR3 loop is CASSLLSGRGTDTQYF. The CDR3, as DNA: TGTGCCAGCAGCCTCCTGAGCGGGAGGGGTACAGATACGCAGTATTTT.

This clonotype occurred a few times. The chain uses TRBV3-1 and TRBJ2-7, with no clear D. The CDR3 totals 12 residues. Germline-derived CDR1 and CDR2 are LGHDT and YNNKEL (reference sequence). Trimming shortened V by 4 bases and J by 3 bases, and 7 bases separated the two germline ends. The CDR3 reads CASSPGFYEQYF. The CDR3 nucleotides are TGTGCCAGCAGCCCTGGGTTCTACGAGCAGTACTTC.

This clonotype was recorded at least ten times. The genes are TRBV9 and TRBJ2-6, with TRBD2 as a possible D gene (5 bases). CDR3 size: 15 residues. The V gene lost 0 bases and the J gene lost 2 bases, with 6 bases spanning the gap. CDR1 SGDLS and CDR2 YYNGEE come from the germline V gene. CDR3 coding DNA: TGTGCCAGCAGCGTAGGAGGGACTGGGGCCAACGTCCTGACTTTC. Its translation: CASSVGGTGANVLTF.

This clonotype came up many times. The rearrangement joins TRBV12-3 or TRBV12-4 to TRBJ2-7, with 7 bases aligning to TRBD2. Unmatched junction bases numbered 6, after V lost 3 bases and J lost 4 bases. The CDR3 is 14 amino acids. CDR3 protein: CASSFAGERYEQYF. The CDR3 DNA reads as TGTGCCAGCAGTTTCGCGGGAGAACGGTACGAGCAGTACTTC.

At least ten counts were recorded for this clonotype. DNA for the CDR3: TGTGCCAGCAGTGAAGCGCTTGGAGGGGGGGCTCAGTTTTTT. This sequence encodes CASSEALGGGAQFF. The gene calls are TRBV2 and TRBJ2-2, with D possibly matching TRBD2 (7 bases). Looked up from germline, CDR1 is SNHLY and CDR2 is FYNNEI. The CDR3 consists of 14 residues. Deletions cut 0 bases from V and 16 bases from J, with 18 bases between.

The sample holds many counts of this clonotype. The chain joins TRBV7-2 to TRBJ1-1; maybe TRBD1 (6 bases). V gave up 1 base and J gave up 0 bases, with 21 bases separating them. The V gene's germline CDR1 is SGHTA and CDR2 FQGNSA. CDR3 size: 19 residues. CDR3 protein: CASSLVRYRDTLMNTEAFF. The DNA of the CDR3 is TGTGCCAGCAGCTTAGTAAGGTACAGGGATACCCTCATGAACACTGAAGCTTTCTTT.

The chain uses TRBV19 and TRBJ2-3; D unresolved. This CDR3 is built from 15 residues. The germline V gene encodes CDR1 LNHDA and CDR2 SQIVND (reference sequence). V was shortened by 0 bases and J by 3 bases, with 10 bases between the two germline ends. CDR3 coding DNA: TGTGCCAGTAGTATAGAATGGGTACCAACAGATACGCAGTATTTT. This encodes CASSIEWVPTDTQYF. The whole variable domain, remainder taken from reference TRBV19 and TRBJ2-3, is DGGITQSPKYLFRKEGQNVTLSCEQNLNHDAMYWYRQDPGQGLRLIYYSQIVNDFQKGDIAEGYSVSREKKESFPLTVTSAQKNPTAFYLCASSIEWVPTDTQYFGPGTRLTVL.

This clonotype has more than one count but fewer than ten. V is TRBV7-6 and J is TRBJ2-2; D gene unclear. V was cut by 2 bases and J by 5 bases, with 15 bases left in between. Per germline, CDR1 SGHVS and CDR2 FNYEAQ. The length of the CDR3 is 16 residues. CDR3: CASSLKADGFTGELFF. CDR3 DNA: TGTGCCAGCAGCTTAAAGGCCGACGGTTTTACCGGGGAGCTGTTTTTT.

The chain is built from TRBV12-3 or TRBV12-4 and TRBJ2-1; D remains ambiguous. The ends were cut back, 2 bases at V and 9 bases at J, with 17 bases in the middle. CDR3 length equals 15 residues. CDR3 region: CASSLNEAPRGEQFF. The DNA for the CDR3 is TGTGCCAGCAGTTTAAACGAGGCCCCGCGTGGTGAGCAGTTCTTC.

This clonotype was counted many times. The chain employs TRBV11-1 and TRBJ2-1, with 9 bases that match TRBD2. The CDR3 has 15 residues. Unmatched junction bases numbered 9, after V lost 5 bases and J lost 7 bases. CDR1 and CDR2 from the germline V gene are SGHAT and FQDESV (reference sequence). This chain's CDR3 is CASSRRLADGNEQFF. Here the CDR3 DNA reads TGTGCCAGCAGCCGTCGACTAGCGGATGGGAATGAGCAGTTCTTC.

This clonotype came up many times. The CDR3 sequence is CASSLDGPANTGELFF. Written as DNA, the CDR3 is TGCGCCAGCAGCTTGGATGGACCCGCGAACACCGGGGAGCTGTTTTTT. The rearrangement links TRBV5-1 to TRBJ2-2; D ambiguous. CDR1 and CDR2 from the germline V gene are SGHRS and YFSETQ. CDR3 size: 16 residues. The V and J ends lost 0 bases and 0 bases respectively, with 9 bases between them.

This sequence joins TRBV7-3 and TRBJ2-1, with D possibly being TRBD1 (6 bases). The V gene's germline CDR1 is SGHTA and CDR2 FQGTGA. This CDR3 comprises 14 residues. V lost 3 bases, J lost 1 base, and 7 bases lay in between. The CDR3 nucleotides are TGTGCCAGCAGCTTTCAGGGGTCCTACAATGAGCAGTTCTTC. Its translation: CASSFQGSYNEQFF.

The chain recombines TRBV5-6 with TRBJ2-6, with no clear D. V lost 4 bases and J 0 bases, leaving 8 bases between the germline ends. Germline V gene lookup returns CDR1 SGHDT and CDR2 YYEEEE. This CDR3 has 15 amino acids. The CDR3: CASSVGNSGANVLTF. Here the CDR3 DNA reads TGTGCCAGCAGCGTAGGCAACTCTGGGGCCAACGTCCTGACTTTC. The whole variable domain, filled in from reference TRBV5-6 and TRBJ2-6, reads DAGVTQSPTHLIKTRGQQVTLRCSPKSGHDTVSWYQQALGQGPQFIFQYYEEEERQRGNFPDRFSGHQFPNYSSELNVNALLLGDSALYLCASSVGNSGANVLTFGAGSRLTVL.

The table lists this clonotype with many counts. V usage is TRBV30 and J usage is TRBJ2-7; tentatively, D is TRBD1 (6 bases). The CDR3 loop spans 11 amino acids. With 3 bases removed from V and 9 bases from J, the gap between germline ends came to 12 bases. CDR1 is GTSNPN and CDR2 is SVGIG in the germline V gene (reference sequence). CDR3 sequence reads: CAWRGGPRQYF. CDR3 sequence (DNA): TGTGCCTGGAGAGGGGGACCCCGGCAGTACTTC.

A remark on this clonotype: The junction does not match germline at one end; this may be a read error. CDR3 loop: CARSPMWDRGPEQFF. CDR3 DNA: TGTGCCCGCAGCCCGATGTGGGACAGGGGGCCCGAGCAGTTCTTC. V usage is TRBV6-2 or TRBV6-3 and J usage is TRBJ2-7; 12 bases are a match to TRBD1. The end of the DNA fits TRBJ2-1 better, so the J call may be wrong. Germline V gene lookup returns CDR1 MNHEY and CDR2 SVGEGT. CDR3 length: 15 residues.